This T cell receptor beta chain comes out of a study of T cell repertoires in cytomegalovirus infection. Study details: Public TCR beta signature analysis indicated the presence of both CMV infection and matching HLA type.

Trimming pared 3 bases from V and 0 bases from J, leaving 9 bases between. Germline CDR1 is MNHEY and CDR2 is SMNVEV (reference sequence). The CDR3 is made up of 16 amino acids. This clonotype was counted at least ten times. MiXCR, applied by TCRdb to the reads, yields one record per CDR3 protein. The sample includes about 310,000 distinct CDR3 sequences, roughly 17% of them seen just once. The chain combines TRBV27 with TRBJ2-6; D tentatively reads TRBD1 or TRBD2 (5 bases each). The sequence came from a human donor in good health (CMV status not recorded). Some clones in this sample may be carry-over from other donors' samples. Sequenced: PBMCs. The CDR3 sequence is CASSFWGRSGANVLTF. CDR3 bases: TGTGCCAGCAGTTTCTGGGGACGCTCTGGGGCCAACGTCCTGACTTTC.